Presented here are 11 T cell receptor beta chains from one specimen sequenced in a study of blood T cell repertoires in COVID-19. The assay was immunoSEQ multiplex PCR, and TCRdb's table has in-frame clones only and misses some. The sample lists about 220,000 clones; more than 65% were seen once. The sample taken for sequencing was peripheral blood. The receptor set was obtained from a woman aged 80 or older with acute or convalescent COVID-19.

The chain joins TRBV24-1 to TRBJ2-1; TRBD2 matches 9 bases. V shed 3 bases, J shed 2 bases, and the junction held 7 bases outside the gene matches. CDR3 size: 17 residues. Germline assignment: CDR1 KGHDR and CDR2 SFDVKD. In DNA, the CDR3 is TGTGCCACCAGTGATGGGCGGGGGGGCAGCCCCTACAATGAGCAGTTCTTC. Residues: CATSDGRGGSPYNEQFF.

V gene TRBV27 combines with J gene TRBJ1-1; D is unclear. The germline CDR1 and CDR2 sequences are MNHEY and SMNVEV (reference sequence). There are 14 residues in the CDR3. V was shortened by 2 bases and J by 1 base, with 8 bases between the two germline ends. CDR3: CASSLQVGNTEAFF. In nucleotides, the CDR3 is TGTGCCAGCAGTTTACAGGTGGGGAACACTGAAGCTTTCTTT.

Here the CDR3 DNA reads TGTGCCATCAGTGAGTCCAGTCAGGGGGCTGACGGCTATGGCTACACCTTC. Its translation: CAISESSQGADGYGYTF. The chain has TRBV10-3 and TRBJ1-2, with TRBD1 matching over 8 bases. Trimming removed 0 bases from V and 4 bases from J; junction bases left unmatched: 10. From germline, CDR1 is ENHRY and CDR2 SYGVKD. The CDR3 loop spans 17 amino acids.

The V gene is TRBV7-6, the J gene TRBJ2-1; 8 bases fit TRBD2. The CDR3 is 16 amino acids. Germline V gives CDR1 SGHVS, CDR2 FNYEAQ. The J segment lost 10 bases and the V segment lost 1 base, leaving 12 bases of the junction unmatched. The CDR3 sequence: CASSLGTGLGAGEQFF. Written as DNA, the CDR3 is TGTGCCAGCAGCTTAGGGACGGGACTAGGTGCGGGGGAGCAGTTCTTC.

The chain links TRBV3-1 (or the pseudogene TRBV3-2) to TRBJ1-3; D uncertain. V was clipped by 1 base and J by 0 bases, with 7 bases between them. Germline V gene lookup returns CDR1 LGHDT and CDR2 YNNKEL (reference sequence). This CDR3 region has 15 residues. CDR3 residues: CASSQVSNSGNTIYF. CDR3 in DNA: TGTGCCAGCAGCCAAGTTTCCAACTCTGGAAACACCATATATTTT.

The chain carries TRBV28 and TRBJ1-2; TRBD1 matches 11 bases. The CDR3 consists of 15 residues. Germline-derived CDR1 and CDR2 are MDHEN and SYDVKM. With 5 bases clipped from V and 4 bases from J, the junction kept 6 bases outside the gene matches. CDR3: CASSARGQGAYGYTF. The CDR3 coding sequence is TGTGCCAGCAGTGCCCGAGGACAGGGGGCCTATGGCTACACCTTC.

The chain couples TRBV2 to TRBJ2-1; TRBD2 agrees at 14 bases. Trimming cost V 6 bases and J 11 bases; bases outside gene matches: 12. Germline CDR1 reads SNHLY; CDR2 reads FYNNEI. The CDR3 extends over 16 amino acids. The CDR3 region is CASRRLAGGQKAQQFF. Written as DNA, the CDR3 is TGTGCCAGCAGGAGACTAGCGGGGGGGCAAAAGGCACAGCAGTTCTTC.

The chain uses TRBV7-8 and TRBJ2-2, with 7 bases lining up with TRBD2. V gave up 3 bases and J gave up 2 bases; unmatched junction bases: 6. Per the germline V gene, CDR1 is SGHVS and CDR2 is FQNEAQ. The CDR3 spans 16 residues. CDR3 coding DNA: TGTGCCAGCAGCTTGGAGACTAGCCTTAACACCGGGGAGCTGTTTTTT. Its translation is CASSLETSLNTGELFF. Full variable domain (outside the CDR3, taken from reference TRBV7-8 and TRBJ2-2): GAGVSQSPRYKVAKRGQDVALRCDPISGHVSLFWYQQALGQGPEFLTYFQNEAQLDKSGLPSDRFFAERPEGSVSTLKIQRTQQEDSAVYLCASSLETSLNTGELFFGEGSRLTVL.

The gene calls are TRBV12-3 or TRBV12-4 and TRBJ2-1; D not certain. V lost 5 bases, J lost 4 bases, and 3 bases lay in between. CDR3 size: 11 residues. Here the CDR3 DNA reads TGTGCCAGCAGTATATACAATGAGCAGTTCTTC. Protein sequence: CASSIYNEQFF.

The CDR3 reads CASSPLLGRFSGGQASYEQYF. CDR3 DNA: TGTGCCAGCAGTCCCCTACTCGGCAGATTTAGCGGGGGGCAAGCCTCCTACGAGCAGTACTTC. The V call is TRBV6-2 or TRBV6-3, the J call TRBJ2-7, with 10 bases fitting TRBD2. The CDR3 is 21 amino acids. Germline V gene lookup returns CDR1 MNHEY and CDR2 SVGEGT. V lost 5 bases to trimming and J lost 0 bases; unmatched junction nucleotides: 22.

V usage is TRBV5-1 and J usage is TRBJ2-3; no clear D. The V end was cut by 0 bases, the J end by 6 bases, with 11 bases between. Germline CDR1 reads SGHRS; CDR2 reads YFSETQ. The CDR3 has 14 amino acids. CDR3 coding DNA: TGCGCCAGCAGCTTGGCCGTTTTGCGTGATACGCAGTATTTT. It yields the protein CASSLAVLRDTQYF.